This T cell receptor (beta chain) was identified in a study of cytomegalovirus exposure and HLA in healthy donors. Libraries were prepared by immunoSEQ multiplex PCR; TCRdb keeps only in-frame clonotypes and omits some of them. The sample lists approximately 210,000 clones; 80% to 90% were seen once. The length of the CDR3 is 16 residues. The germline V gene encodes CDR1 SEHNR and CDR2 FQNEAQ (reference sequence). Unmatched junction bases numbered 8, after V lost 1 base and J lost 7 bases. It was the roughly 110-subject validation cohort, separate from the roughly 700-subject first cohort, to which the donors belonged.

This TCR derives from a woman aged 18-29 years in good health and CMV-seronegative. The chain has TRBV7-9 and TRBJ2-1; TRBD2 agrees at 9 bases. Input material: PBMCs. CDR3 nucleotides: TGTGCCAGCAGCTTAGTGGGACTAGCCCACGGGAATGAGCAGTTCTTC. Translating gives CASSLVGLAHGNEQFF.